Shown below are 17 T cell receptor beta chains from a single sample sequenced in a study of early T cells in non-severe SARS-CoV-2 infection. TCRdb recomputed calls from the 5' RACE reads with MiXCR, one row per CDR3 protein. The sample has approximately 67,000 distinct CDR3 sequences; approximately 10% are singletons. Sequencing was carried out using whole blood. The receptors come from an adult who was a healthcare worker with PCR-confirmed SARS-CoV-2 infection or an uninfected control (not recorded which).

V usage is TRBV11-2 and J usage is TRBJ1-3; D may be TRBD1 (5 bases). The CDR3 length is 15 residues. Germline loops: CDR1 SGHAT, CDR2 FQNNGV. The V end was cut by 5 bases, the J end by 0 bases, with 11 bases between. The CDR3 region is CASSGGIYSGNTIYF. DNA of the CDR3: TGTGCCAGCAGCGGGGGGATTTACTCTGGAAACACCATATATTTT.

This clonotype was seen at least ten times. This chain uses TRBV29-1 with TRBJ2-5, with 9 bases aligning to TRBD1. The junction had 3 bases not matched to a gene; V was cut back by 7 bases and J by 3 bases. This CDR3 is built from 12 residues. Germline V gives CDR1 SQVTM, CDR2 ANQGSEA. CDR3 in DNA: TGCAGCGGGGGGGACAGGGAAGAGACCCAGTACTTC. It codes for CSGGDREETQYF.

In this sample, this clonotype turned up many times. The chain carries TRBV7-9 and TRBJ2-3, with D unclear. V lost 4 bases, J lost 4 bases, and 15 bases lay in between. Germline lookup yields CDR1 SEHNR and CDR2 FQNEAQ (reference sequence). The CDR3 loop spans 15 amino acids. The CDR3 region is CASSWSLGAADTQYF. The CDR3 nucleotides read TGTGCCAGCAGCTGGAGTTTGGGTGCAGCAGATACGCAGTATTTT.

Here the CDR3 reads CSARPLAGGTDTQYF. The CDR3 DNA is TGCAGTGCTAGACCACTAGCGGGAGGAACAGATACGCAGTATTTT. This chain connects TRBV20-1 to TRBJ2-3; 12 bases align to TRBD2. Germline-derived CDR1 and CDR2 are DFQATT and SNEGSKA (reference sequence). Trimming removed 2 bases from V and 3 bases from J; junction bases left unmatched: 3. CDR3 length equals 15 residues.

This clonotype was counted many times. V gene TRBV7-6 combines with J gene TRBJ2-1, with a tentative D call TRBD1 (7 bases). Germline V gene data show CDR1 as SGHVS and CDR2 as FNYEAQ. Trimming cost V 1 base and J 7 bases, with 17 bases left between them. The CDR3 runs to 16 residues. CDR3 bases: TGTGCCAGCAGCTTAGAAGCAGGGGGGAGAGGGAATGAGCAGTTCTTC. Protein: CASSLEAGGRGNEQFF.

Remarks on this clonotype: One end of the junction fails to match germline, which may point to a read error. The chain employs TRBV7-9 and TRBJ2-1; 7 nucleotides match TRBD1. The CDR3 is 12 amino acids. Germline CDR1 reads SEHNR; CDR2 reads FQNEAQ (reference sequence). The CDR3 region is CASNLQQGRQFF. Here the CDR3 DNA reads TGTGCCAGCAACTTACAACAGGGGAGACAGTTCTTC.

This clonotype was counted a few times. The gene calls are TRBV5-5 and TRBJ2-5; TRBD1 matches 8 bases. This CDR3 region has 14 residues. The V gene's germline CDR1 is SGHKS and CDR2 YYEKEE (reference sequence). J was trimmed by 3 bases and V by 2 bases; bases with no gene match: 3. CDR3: CASSFRGREETQYF. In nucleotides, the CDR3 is TGTGCCAGCAGCTTCAGGGGGCGCGAAGAGACCCAGTACTTC.

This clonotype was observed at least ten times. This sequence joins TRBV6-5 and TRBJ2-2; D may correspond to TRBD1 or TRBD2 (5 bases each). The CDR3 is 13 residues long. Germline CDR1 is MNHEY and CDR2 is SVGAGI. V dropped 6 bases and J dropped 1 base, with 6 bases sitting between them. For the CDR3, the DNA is TGTGCCAGCAGGAGGGGGAACACCGGGGAGCTGTTTTTT. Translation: CASRRGNTGELFF.

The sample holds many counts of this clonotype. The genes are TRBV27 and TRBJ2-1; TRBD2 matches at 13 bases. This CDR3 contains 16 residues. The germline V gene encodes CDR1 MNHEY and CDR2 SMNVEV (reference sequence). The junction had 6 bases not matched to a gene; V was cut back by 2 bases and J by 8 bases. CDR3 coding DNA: TGTGCCAGCAGTTTAGATGGACTAGCGGGAGACGATGAGCAGTTCTTC. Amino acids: CASSLDGLAGDDEQFF.

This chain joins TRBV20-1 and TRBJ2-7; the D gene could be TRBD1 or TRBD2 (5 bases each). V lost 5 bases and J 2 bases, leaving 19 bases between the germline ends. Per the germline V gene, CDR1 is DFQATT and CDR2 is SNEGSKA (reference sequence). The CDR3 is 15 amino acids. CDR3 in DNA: TGCAGTGCTCTGAAAGCCGGGACGGCTACCTACGAGCAGTACTTC. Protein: CSALKAGTATYEQYF.

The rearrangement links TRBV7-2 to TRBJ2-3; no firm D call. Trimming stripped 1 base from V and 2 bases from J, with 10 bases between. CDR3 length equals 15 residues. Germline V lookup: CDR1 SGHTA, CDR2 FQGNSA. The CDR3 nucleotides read TGTGCCAGCAGCTTAGTCGGCAGCCACACAGATACGCAGTATTTT. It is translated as CASSLVGSHTDTQYF.

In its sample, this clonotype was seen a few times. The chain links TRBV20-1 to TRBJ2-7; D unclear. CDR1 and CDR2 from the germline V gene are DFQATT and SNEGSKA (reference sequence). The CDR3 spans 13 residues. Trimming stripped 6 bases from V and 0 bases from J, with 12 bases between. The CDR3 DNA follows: TGCAGTGCCCCTAGGAGAAGCTCCTACGAGCAGTACTTC. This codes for CSAPRRSSYEQYF.

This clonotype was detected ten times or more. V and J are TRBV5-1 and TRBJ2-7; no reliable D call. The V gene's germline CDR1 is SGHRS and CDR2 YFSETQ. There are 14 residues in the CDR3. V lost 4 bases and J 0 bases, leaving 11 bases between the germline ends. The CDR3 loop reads CASSNQDFSYEQYF. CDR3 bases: TGCGCCAGCAGCAACCAGGATTTCTCCTACGAGCAGTACTTC.

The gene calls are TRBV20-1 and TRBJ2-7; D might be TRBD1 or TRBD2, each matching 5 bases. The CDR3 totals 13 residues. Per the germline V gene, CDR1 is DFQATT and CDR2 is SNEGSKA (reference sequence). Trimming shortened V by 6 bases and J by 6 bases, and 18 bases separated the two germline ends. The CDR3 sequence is CSAKRDPPAEQYF. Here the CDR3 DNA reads TGCAGTGCGAAACGGGACCCCCCCGCCGAGCAGTACTTC.

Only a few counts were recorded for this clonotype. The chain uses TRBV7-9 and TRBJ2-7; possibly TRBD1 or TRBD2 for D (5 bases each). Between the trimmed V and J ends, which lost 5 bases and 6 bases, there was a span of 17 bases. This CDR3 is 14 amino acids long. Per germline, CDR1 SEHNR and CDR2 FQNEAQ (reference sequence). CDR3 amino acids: CASSVRDHRLEQYF. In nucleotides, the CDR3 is TGTGCCAGCAGCGTCCGGGACCACAGACTCGAGCAGTACTTC.

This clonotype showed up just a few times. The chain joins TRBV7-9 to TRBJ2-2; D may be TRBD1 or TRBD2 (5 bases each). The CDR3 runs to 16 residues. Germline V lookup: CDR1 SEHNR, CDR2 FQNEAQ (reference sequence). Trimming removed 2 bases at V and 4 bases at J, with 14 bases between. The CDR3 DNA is TGTGCCAGCAGCTTAACACCGGGACCCATCACCGGGGAGCTGTTTTTT. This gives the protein CASSLTPGPITGELFF.

The CDR3 DNA sequence: TGTGCCAGCAGCCACGGGCAGATACAAGAGACCCAGTACTTC. Protein: CASSHGQIQETQYF. The chain recombines TRBV11-1 with TRBJ2-5; D gene ambiguous. CDR1 SGHAT and CDR2 FQDESV come from the germline V gene (reference sequence). This CDR3 region has 14 residues. The V gene lost 5 bases and the J gene lost 2 bases, with 12 bases spanning the gap.